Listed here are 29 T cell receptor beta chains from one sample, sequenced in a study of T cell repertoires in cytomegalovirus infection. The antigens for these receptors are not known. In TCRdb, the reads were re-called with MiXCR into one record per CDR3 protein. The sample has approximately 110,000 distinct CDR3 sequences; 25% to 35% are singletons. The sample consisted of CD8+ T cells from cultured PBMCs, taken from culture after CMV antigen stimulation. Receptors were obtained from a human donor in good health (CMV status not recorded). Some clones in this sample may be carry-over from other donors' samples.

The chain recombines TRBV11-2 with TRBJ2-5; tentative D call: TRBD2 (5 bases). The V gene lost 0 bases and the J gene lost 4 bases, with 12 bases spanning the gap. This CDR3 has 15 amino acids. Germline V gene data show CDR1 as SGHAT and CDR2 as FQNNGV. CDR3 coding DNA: TGTGCCAGCAGCTTAGAAGCGGCAGCAGGAGAGACCCAGTACTTC. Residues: CASSLEAAAGETQYF.

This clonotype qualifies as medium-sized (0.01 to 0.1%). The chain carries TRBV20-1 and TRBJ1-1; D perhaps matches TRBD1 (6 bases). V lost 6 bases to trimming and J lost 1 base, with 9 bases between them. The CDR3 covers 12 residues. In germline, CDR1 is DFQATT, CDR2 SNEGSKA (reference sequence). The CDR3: CSAQTGNTEAFF. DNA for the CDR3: TGCAGTGCCCAGACAGGGAACACTGAAGCTTTCTTT.

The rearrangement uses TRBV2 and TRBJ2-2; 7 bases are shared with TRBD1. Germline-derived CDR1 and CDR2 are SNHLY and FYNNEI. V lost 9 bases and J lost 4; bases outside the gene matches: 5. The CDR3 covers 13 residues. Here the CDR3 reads CARSTGTTGELFF. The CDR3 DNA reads TGTGCCAGATCGACAGGGACCACCGGGGAGCTGTTTTTT.

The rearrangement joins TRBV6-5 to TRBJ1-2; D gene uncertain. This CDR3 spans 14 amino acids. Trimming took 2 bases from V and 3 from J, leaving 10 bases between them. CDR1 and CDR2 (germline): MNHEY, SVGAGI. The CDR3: CASSYGGPDYGYTF. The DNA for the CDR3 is TGTGCCAGCAGTTACGGTGGGCCAGACTATGGCTACACCTTC.

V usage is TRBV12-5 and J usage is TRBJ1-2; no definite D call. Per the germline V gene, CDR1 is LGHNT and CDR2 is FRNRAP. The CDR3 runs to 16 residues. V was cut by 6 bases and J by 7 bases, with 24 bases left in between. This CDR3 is CASGPTAGSREGGYTF. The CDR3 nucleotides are TGTGCTAGTGGCCCCACCGCCGGGTCCCGGGAGGGTGGCTACACCTTC. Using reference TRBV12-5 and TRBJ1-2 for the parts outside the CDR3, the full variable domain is DARVTQTPRHKVTEMGQEVTMRCQPILGHNTVFWYRQTMMQGLELLAYFRNRAPLDDSGMPKDRFSAEMPDATLATLKIQPSEPRDSAVYFCASGPTAGSREGGYTFGSGTRLTVV.

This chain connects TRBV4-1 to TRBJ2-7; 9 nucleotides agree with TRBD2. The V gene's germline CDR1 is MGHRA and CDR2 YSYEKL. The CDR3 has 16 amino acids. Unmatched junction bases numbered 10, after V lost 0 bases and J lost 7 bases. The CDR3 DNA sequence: TGCGCCAGCAGCCAAGAGGCTAGCGGGGCCCGAGGGGAGCAGTACTTC. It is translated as CASSQEASGARGEQYF.

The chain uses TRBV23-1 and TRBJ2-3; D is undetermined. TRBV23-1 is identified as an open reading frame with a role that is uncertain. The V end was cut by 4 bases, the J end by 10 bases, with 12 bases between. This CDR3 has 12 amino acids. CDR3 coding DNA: TGCGCCAGCAGTCGGCGGATCGGGTCGCAGTATTTT. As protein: CASSRRIGSQYF.

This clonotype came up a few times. Here the CDR3 reads CASSPGVGQVSYEQYF. CDR3 DNA: TGTGCCAGCAGCCCAGGGGTGGGGCAGGTCTCCTACGAGCAGTACTTC. The chain uses TRBV7-6 and TRBJ2-7, with D possibly being TRBD1 (6 bases). The CDR3 spans 16 residues. V was cut by 5 bases and J by 0 bases, with 17 bases left in between. Germline CDR1 is SGHVS and CDR2 is FNYEAQ.

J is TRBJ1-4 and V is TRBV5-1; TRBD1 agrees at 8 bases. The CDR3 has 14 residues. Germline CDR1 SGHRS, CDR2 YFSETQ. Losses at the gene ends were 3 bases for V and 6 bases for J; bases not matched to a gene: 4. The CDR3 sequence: CASSSQGAYEKLFF. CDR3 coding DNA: TGCGCCAGCAGCTCTCAGGGGGCTTATGAAAAACTGTTTTTT.

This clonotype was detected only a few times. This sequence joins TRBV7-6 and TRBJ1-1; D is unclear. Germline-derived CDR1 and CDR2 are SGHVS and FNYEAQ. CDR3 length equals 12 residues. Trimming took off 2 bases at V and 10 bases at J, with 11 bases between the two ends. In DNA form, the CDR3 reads TGTGCCAGCAGCTTATCGCCGTCGGCAGCTTTCTTT. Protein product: CASSLSPSAAFF.

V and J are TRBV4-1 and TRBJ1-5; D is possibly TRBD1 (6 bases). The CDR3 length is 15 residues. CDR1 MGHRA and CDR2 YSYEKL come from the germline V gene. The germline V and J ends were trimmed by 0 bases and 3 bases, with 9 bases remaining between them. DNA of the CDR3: TGCGCCAGCAGCCAAGAGGGGGCTGACAATCAGCCCCAGCATTTT. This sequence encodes CASSQEGADNQPQHF.

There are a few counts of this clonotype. This chain's CDR3 is CSASPRPNGPNTGELFF. The CDR3 DNA is TGCAGTGCTAGTCCCCGTCCAAACGGCCCTAACACCGGGGAGCTGTTTTTT. The V call is TRBV20-1, the J call TRBJ2-2; D is unclear. Trimming took off 3 bases at V and 2 bases at J, with 19 bases between the two ends. CDR3 length: 17 residues. Germline V lookup: CDR1 DFQATT, CDR2 SNEGSKA (reference sequence).

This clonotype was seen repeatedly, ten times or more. Here the CDR3 DNA reads TGTGCCAGCAGCGGACGACAGGGGGTGGCCTACGAGCAGTACTTC. This encodes CASSGRQGVAYEQYF. The chain links TRBV7-9 to TRBJ2-7; 9 bases agree with TRBD1. Germline trimming cut 5 bases from V and 2 bases from J; bases unmatched to any gene: 7. Looked up from germline, CDR1 is SEHNR and CDR2 is FQNEAQ (reference sequence). This CDR3 is 15 amino acids long.

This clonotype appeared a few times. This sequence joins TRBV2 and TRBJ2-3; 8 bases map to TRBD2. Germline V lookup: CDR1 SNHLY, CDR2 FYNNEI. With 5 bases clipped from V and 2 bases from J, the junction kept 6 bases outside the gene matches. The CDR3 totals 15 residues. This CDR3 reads CASSPFGGDTDTQYF. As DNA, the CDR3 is TGTGCCAGCAGTCCCTTCGGGGGGGACACAGATACGCAGTATTTT. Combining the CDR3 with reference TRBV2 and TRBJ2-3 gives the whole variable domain EPEVTQTPSHQVTQMGQEVILRCVPISNHLYFYWYRQILGQKVEFLVSFYNNEISEKSEIFDDQFSVERPDGSNFTLKIRSTKLEDSAMYFCASSPFGGDTDTQYFGPGTRLTVL.

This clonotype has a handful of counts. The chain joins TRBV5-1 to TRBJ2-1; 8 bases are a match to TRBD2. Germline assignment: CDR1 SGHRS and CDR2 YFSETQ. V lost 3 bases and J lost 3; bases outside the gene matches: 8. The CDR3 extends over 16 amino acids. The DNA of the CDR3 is TGCGCCAGCAGCTCAACCGGGGGGGAAATCTACAATGAGCAGTTCTTC. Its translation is CASSSTGGEIYNEQFF.

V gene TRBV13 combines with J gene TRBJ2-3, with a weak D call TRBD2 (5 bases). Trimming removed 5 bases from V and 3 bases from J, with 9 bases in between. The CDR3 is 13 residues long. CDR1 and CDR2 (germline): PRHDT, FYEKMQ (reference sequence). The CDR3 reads CASSRGLTDTQYF. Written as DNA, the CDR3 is TGTGCCAGCAGCCGAGGGTTAACAGATACGCAGTATTTT.

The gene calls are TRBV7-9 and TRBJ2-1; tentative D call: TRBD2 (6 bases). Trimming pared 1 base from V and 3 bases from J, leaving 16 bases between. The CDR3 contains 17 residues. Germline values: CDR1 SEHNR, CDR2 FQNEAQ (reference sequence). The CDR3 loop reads CASSLDAGGDVYNEQFF. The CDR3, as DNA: TGTGCCAGCAGCTTAGACGCAGGAGGGGATGTCTACAATGAGCAGTTCTTC.

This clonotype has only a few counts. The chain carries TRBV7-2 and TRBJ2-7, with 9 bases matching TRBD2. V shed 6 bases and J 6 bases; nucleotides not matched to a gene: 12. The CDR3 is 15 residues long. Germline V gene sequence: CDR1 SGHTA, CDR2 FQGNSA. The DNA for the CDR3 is TGTGCCAGCAGATTAACCCCGGGACTAGCTACCGAGCAGTACTTC. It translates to CASRLTPGLATEQYF. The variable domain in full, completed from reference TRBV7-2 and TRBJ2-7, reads GAGVSQSPSNKVTEKGKDVELRCDPISGHTALYWYRQSLGQGLEFLIYFQGNSAPDKSGLPSDRFSAERTGGSVSTLTIQRTQQEDSAVYLCASRLTPGLATEQYFGPGTRLTVT.

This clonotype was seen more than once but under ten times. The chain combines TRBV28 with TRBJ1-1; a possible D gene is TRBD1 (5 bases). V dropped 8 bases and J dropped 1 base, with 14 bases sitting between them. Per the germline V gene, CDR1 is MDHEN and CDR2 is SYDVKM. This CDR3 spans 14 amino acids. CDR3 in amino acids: CASWGTGGNTEAFF. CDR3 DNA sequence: TGTGCCAGCTGGGGGACTGGAGGGAACACTGAAGCTTTCTTT.

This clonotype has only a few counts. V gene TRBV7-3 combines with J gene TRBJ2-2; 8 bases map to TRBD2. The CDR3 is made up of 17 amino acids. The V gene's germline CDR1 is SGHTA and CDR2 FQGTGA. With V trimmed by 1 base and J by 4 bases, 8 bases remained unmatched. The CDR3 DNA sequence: TGTGCCAGCAGCTTAATTCGGGGGGGCCAGTCCACCGGGGAGCTGTTTTTT. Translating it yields CASSLIRGGQSTGELFF.

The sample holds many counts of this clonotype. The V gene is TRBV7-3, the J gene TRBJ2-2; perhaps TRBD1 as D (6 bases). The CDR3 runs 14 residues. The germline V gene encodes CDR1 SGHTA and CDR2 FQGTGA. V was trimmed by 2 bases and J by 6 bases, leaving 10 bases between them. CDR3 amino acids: CASSLLGGPGELFF. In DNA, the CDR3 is TGTGCCAGCAGCTTATTAGGGGGACCCGGGGAGCTGTTTTTT.

The CDR3 nucleotides read TGTGCCAGCAGTTACTCTGAGCTAGCGGGGGCCTTGGATACGCAGTATTTT. Its protein is CASSYSELAGALDTQYF. This chain links TRBV6-6 with TRBJ2-3; the match to TRBD2 covers 10 bases. The CDR3 length is 17 residues. Germline V CDR1 and CDR2: MNHNY, SVGAGI (reference sequence). The V and J ends lost 0 bases and 6 bases, in that order; junction bases with no gene match: 9.

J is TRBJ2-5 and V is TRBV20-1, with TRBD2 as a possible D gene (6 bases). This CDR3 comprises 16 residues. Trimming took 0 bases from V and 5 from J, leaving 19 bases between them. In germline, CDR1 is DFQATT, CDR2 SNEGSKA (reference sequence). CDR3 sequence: CSARDKGLPEWETQYF. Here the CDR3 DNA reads TGCAGTGCTAGAGATAAGGGACTCCCGGAATGGGAGACCCAGTACTTC.

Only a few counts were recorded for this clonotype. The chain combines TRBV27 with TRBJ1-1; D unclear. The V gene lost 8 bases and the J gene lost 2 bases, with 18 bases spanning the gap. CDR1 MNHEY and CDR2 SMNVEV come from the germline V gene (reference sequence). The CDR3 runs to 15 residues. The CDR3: CASLITTGHNTEAFF. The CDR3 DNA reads TGTGCCAGCTTAATTACCACCGGGCACAACACTGAAGCTTTCTTT.

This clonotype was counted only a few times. In nucleotides, the CDR3 is TGTGCCAGCAGTTCCCGGACAGGAGAGACCCAGTACTTC. This encodes CASSSRTGETQYF. The chain combines TRBV12-3 or TRBV12-4 with TRBJ2-5, with TRBD1 matching over 7 bases. The CDR3 has 13 residues. With 4 bases clipped from V and 4 bases from J, the junction kept 3 bases outside the gene matches.

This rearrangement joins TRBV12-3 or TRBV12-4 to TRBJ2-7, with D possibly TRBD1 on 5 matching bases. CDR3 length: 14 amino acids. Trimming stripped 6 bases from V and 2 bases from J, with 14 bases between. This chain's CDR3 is CASSQDNSAYEQYF. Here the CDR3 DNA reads TGTGCCAGCAGCCAGGACAACTCTGCCTACGAGCAGTACTTC.

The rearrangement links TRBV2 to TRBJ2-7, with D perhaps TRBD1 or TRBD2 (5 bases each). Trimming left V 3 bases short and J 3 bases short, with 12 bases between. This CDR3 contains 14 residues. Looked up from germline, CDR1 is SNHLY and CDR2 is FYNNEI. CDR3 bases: TGTGCCAGCAGTGACTGGCCGAGGGGCTACGAGCAGTACTTC. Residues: CASSDWPRGYEQYF.

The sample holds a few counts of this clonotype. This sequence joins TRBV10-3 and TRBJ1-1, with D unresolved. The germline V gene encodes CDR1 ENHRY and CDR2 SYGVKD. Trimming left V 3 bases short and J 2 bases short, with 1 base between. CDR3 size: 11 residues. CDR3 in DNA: TGTGCCATCAGTGAAAACACTGAAGCTTTCTTT. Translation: CAISENTEAFF.

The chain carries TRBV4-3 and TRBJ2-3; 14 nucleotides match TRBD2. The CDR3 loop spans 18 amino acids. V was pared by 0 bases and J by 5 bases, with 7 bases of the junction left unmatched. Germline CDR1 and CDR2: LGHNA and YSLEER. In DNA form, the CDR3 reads TGCGCCAGCAGCCAAGATCCCCGACTAGCGGGGGGGCGAGATACGCAGTATTTT. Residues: CASSQDPRLAGGRDTQYF.